This T cell receptor beta chain emerged from a study of response to subunit inactivated influenza vaccine. Whole-study findings and limits: T cells newly recruited by each seasonal influenza vaccination are few, the authors suggested.

Worth noting for this clonotype: Its antigen is not identified.

TCRdb reprocessed the RT-PCR reads with MiXCR, giving one entry per CDR3 protein. The repertoire consists of 500,000 to 600,000 distinct CDR3 sequences, with approximately 12% occurring once and the leading ten covering around 13%. Trimming left V 3 bases short and J 1 base short, with 13 bases between. In germline, CDR1 is MDHEN, CDR2 SYDVKM. The CDR3 sequence is 15 residues long. This specimen consisted of PBMCs from blood, obtained more than 35 days after vaccination. This sequence originates from a man in his forties or fifties who received an inactivated influenza vaccine. The rearrangement uses TRBV28 and TRBJ2-7; D is perhaps TRBD2 (5 bases). The CDR3 sequence is CASSFSPSGSYEQYF. The CDR3 DNA is TGTGCCAGCAGTTTTAGCCCGTCGGGGTCCTACGAGCAGTACTTC.